This TCR beta chain originates from a study of blood T cell repertoires in COVID-19. Authors' processing steps: The assay estimated nucleated cells by amplifying reference gene primers. Profiling relied on immunoSEQ multiplex PCR, and the TCRdb table lists in-frame clones only, not all of them. V, J and clone size derive from that table, while D and trimming were established from the DNA sequence. In the table there are about 400,000 clones, around 92% of which are singletons. Participant age was roughly 18 to 95 years, and participants resided in approximately 24 US areas. Donors in Cohort 3 who had recovered were those with two negative PCRs, healthcare professional clearance, or resolution of their symptoms. Sequenced input: PBMCs or T cells enriched from blood (not recorded which). The sequence was obtained from a woman aged 30 to 39 who had recovered from COVID-19.

The CDR3 DNA reads as TGTGCCAGCAGCCCAGTGGGACTAGCGGCCATCTACGAGCAGTACTTC. As protein: CASSPVGLAAIYEQYF. V usage is TRBV27 and J usage is TRBJ2-7; 11 bases agree with TRBD2. Germline V gives CDR1 MNHEY, CDR2 SMNVEV (reference sequence). This CDR3 comprises 16 residues. Unmatched junction bases numbered 10, after V lost 6 bases and J lost 3 bases.